This T cell receptor (beta chain) was identified during a study of cytomegalovirus exposure and HLA in healthy donors. Details on this clone: Its antigen is as yet unknown.

Per the germline V gene, CDR1 is MNHNS and CDR2 is SASEGT. Germline trimming cut 10 bases from V and 4 bases from J; bases unmatched to any gene: 9. This CDR3 contains 13 residues. Notes on the study in general: Owing to their indistinguishability, certain V segments, notably TRBV6-2 and TRBV6-3, were excluded. Using a false discovery rate of 0.05, a later analysis showed that some 16,000 TCR beta sequences were associated with HLA alleles. It was assumed in the presence/absence analyses that sequencing depth was roughly uniform across donors.

The PCR contained 60 Vbeta and 13 Jbeta primers. Only in-frame clones appear in the TCRdb table, and some are missing; sequencing was by immunoSEQ multiplex PCR. The profile shows 200,000 or so clones, approximately 80% of them singletons. Source material: PBMCs. This TCR came from a woman aged 25 to 39 in good health and CMV-seropositive. The J gene is TRBJ2-7, the V gene TRBV6-1, with 8 bases identical to TRBD1. CDR3 bases: TGTGCCATCCGCGGGACAGGCCTTTACGAGCAGTACTTC. Protein: CAIRGTGLYEQYF.